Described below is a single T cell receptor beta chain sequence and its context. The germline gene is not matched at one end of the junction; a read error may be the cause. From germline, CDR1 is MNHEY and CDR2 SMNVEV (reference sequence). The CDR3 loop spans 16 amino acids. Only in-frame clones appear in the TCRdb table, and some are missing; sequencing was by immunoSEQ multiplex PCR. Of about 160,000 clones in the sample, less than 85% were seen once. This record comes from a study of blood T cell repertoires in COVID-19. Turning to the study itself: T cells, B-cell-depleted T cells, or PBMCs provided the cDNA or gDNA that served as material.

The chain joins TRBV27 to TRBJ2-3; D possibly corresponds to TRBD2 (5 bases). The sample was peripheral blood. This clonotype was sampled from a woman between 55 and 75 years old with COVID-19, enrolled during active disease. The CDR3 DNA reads TGTGCCAGCAGTCAACTAGTCCCCACGCGCACAGATACGCAGTGTTTT. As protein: CASSQLVPTRTDTQCF.